This entry concerns a single T cell receptor (beta chain). The CDR3 length is 15 residues. Germline loops: CDR1 MNHEY, CDR2 SVGAGI. J lost 5 bases, V lost 6 bases, and 10 bases had no gene match. This specimen comes from a study of T cell responses to AZD1222 COVID-19 vaccine. The protocol was immunoSEQ multiplex PCR, while the TCRdb copy is restricted to in-frame clones and leaves out a portion. The sample contains 150,000 to 200,000 clones, around 92% of which appear only once. Sequencing was performed on peripheral blood, taken on day 0 of AZD1222 vaccination. This clonotype was sampled from an adult in good health. The V call is TRBV6-5, the J call TRBJ2-3, with 8 nucleotides matching TRBD1. The CDR3 loop reads CASRSTQGAGDTQYF. For the CDR3, the DNA is TGTGCCAGCAGAAGTACCCAGGGGGCGGGAGATACGCAGTATTTT.